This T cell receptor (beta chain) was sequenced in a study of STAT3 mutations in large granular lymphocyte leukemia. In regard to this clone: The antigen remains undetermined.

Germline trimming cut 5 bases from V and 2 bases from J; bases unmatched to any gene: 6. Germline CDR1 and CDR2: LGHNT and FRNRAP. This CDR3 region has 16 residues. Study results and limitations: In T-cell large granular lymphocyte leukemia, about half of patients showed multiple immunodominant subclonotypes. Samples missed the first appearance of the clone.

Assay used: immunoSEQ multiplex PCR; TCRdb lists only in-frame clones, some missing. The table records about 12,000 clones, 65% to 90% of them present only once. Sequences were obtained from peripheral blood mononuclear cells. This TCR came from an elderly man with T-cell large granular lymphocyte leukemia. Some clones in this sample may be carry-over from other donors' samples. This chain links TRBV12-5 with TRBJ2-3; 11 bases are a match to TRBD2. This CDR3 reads CASGLGTSGLTDTQYF. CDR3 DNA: TGTGCTAGTGGTCTCGGGACTAGCGGTCTCACAGATACGCAGTATTTT. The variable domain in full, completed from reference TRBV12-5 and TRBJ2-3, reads DARVTQTPRHKVTEMGQEVTMRCQPILGHNTVFWYRQTMMQGLELLAYFRNRAPLDDSGMPKDRFSAEMPDATLATLKIQPSEPRDSAVYFCASGLGTSGLTDTQYFGPGTRLTVL.